A selection of T cell receptor beta chains follows, all from one sample in a study of molecular identifiers for immune sequencing clone quantification. Each CDR3 protein is one row after TCRdb ran MiXCR on the PCR reads. The top ten hold approximately 0.9% of the sample, which has about 640,000 distinct CDR3 sequences, approximately 20% seen once. Sequenced: naive CD8+ T cells from blood, with Jurkat cell RNA spiked in. The receptors here all came from a human donor in good health. Some libraries in this study had Jurkat cell RNA spiked in. The CDR3 runs from the conserved cysteine through the conserved F or W. The D gene is left open where the match is weak. Clone size appears in some rows only: once, few, many, or a class for an expanded clone.

size,D,V,J,CDR3,DNA
NA,NA,TRBV6-5,TRBJ2-1,CASSTRGEQFF,TGTGCCAGCAGTACCCGGGGTGAGCAGTTCTTC
many,NA,TRBV12-3/TRBV12-4,TRBJ1-5,CASSHHSNIIQHF,TGTGCCAGCAGTCACCACAGTAACATCATCCAGCATTTT
NA,NA,TRBV7-9,TRBJ1-2,CASSLKSDGYGYTF,TGTGCCAGCAGCCTTAAATCAGATGGCTATGGCTACACCTTC
many,TRBD1,TRBV29-1,TRBJ1-2,CSVVGQGALGYTF,TGCAGCGTTGTCGGTCAGGGGGCGCTTGGCTACACCTTC
many,TRBD2,TRBV5-1,TRBJ2-7,CASSLEPAGGAYEQYF,TGCGCCAGCAGCTTGGAACCAGCGGGGGGGGCCTACGAGCAGTACTTC
many,NA,TRBV5-4,TRBJ2-7,CASTRGWEDGYEQYF,TGTGCCAGCACTCGGGGCTGGGAGGATGGCTACGAGCAGTACTTC
few,NA,TRBV27,TRBJ2-1,CASSQQGLSSYNEQFF,TGTGCCAGCAGTCAACAGGGCCTGAGCTCCTACAATGAGCAGTTCTTC
many,NA,TRBV4-3,TRBJ1-5,CASSQDSGMGNQPQHF,TGCGCCAGCAGCCAAGATTCGGGGATGGGCAATCAGCCCCAGCATTTT
many,NA,TRBV6-1,TRBJ2-7,CASNEGSYEQYF,TGTGCCAGCAATGAGGGGTCCTACGAGCAGTACTTC
many,TRBD2,TRBV7-9,TRBJ2-7,CASSRTSGGPSSYEQYF,TGTGCCAGCAGCAGGACTAGCGGGGGCCCTAGCTCCTACGAGCAGTACTTC
many,TRBD2,TRBV12-3/TRBV12-4,TRBJ2-7,CASRYTSGGVYEQYF,TGTGCCAGCAGATATACTAGCGGGGGGGTCTACGAGCAGTACTTC
many,NA,TRBV4-3,TRBJ2-3,CASSQDRTGRSTDTQYF,TGCGCCAGCAGCCAAGATAGAACAGGGAGAAGCACAGATACGCAGTATTTT
many,NA,TRBV7-2,TRBJ1-1,CASSADRYTEAFF,TGTGCCAGCAGCGCCGACAGATACACTGAAGCTTTCTTT
once,NA,TRBV6-4,TRBJ2-5,CAGSETLGGSETQYF,TGTGCCGGCAGTGAAACGCTTGGTGGGTCAGAGACCCAGTACTTC
few,TRBD1,TRBV5-1,TRBJ2-7,CASSFRETGNREQYF,TGCGCCAGCAGCTTCCGAGAGACAGGGAATCGCGAGCAGTACTTC
many,TRBD2,TRBV18,TRBJ2-3,CASSPRLAGDTDTQYF,TGTGCCAGCTCACCACGGCTAGCGGGGGACACAGATACGCAGTATTTT